Below, one T cell receptor (beta chain) is given with its context. The antigen remains undetermined. The people who gave samples were healthy Caucasians from Russia, aged about 6 to 100. This entry is derived from a study of blood T cells in healthy people across ages. The V segment lost 5 bases and the J segment 10 bases; nucleotides outside the gene matches: 15. This CDR3 comprises 16 residues. Germline V lookup: CDR1 SEHNR, CDR2 FQNEAQ (reference sequence). Study findings and constraints: Unsorted PBMC material precluded a definitive naive versus antigen-experienced comparison. For the donors, CMV status was unknown and possibly confounded expanded clonotype changes.

Together with a sample-barcoded 5' primer, a J-beta primer mix was included in a second PCR lasting about 7 to 12 cycles. The template-switch adaptor was a 5' adaptor with 12 random nucleotides. It tagged each cDNA molecule. TCRdb called the 5' RACE reads again in MiXCR, with one record for every CDR3 protein. The table has more than 700,000 distinct CDR3 sequences, more than 35% seen once. The sample taken for sequencing was blood. The origin of this receptor is a man older than 75 in good health. The chain uses TRBV7-9 and TRBJ2-3; 10 bases align to TRBD2. The CDR3 is CASSNILAGRDNAQYF. The CDR3 DNA follows: TGTGCCAGCAGCAACATACTAGCGGGGCGGGACAATGCGCAGTATTTT.